This T cell receptor (beta chain) was obtained from a study of somatic mutations in cytotoxic T cells in rheumatoid arthritis. In the authors' workflow: There were rare matches between patient CD8+ clones larger than 1% and published virus-specific TCRB sequences. Clones were sequenced by immunoSEQ multiplex PCR, and TCRdb holds only the in-frame ones, with some missing. V and J calls and clone size are given by that table; D and trimming were obtained from the DNA. The table includes around 6,000 clones, about 82% detected once. The CDR3 has 13 residues. Per germline, CDR1 MGHRA and CDR2 YSYEKL. Trimming took off 0 bases at V and 4 bases at J, with 6 bases between the two ends.

The chain combines TRBV4-1 with TRBJ1-1; D ambiguous. The specimen sequenced was CD8+ T cells sorted from blood. This sequence was found in a woman aged 45-59 years with rheumatoid arthritis. CDR3 DNA sequence: TGCGCCAGCAGCCAAGATTTAATCACTGAAGCTTTCTTT. Translation: CASSQDLITEAFF.